The rows below give T cell receptor beta chains drawn from one sample of a study of shared clonotypes between healthy human individuals. Some clones are missing from TCRdb's copy, which holds only in-frame ones; the method was immunoSEQ multiplex PCR. The sample yields 2 million to 2.5 million clones, 85% to 95% seen once. The material sequenced was naive CD4+ T cells sorted from blood. The source is a man younger than 35 in good health. CDR3s include the opening cysteine and the closing phenylalanine or tryptophan. D genes are given only for firm matches. Rows give clone size only sometimes, using once, few, many, or a class for an expanded clone.

clone size,J gene,V gene,D gene,CDR3 DNA,CDR3 protein
NA,TRBJ1-1,TRBV5-1,TRBD1,TGCGCCAGCAGCTGGGGACAGGGTGCAGATAAGACTGAAGCTTTCTTT,CASSWGQGADKTEAFF
NA,TRBJ1-1,TRBV18,NA,TGTGCCAGCTCACCAAGGACAACCGTGGAAGCTTTCTTT,CASSPRTTVEAFF
once,TRBJ2-5,TRBV5-1,TRBD1,TGCGCCAGCAGCTATACAGGGGAAGAGACCCAGTACTTC,CASSYTGEETQYF
NA,TRBJ1-5,TRBV30,TRBD1,TGTGCCTGGAGTGTGGGACAGCTCAATCAGCCCCAGCATTTT,CAWSVGQLNQPQHF
NA,TRBJ1-2,TRBV6-6,NA,TGTGCCAGCAGTCCGACGGCAACCTATGGCTACACCTTC,CASSPTATYGYTF
NA,TRBJ2-1,TRBV7-3,NA,TGTGCCAGCAGCTCACAGGGTGGTGAGCAGTTCTTC,CASSSQGGEQFF
NA,TRBJ2-3,TRBV5-1,TRBD1,TGCGCCAGCAGCTATCCGGGACAGGGGGCCGCAGATACGCAGTATTTT,CASSYPGQGAADTQYF
NA,TRBJ2-7,TRBV7-2,TRBD2,TGTGCCAGCAGCTTAGTCGCGCTAGCGGGATCGGACGAGCAGTACTTC,CASSLVALAGSDEQYF
NA,TRBJ1-5,TRBV2,NA,TGTGCCAGCAGTGAGAGAAGGTACAATCAGCCCCAGCATTTT,CASSERRYNQPQHF
NA,TRBJ1-1,TRBV20-1,NA,TGCAGTGCTAGTTCAGGGATTGAAGCTTTCTTT,CSASSGIEAFF
NA,TRBJ2-2,TRBV11-3,NA,TGTGCCAGCAGCTTCCACACCGGGGAGCTGTTTTTT,CASSFHTGELFF
NA,TRBJ1-2,TRBV27,NA,TGTGCCAGCAGTTCGACAGTGAACTATGGCTACACCTTC,CASSSTVNYGYTF
NA,TRBJ2-3,TRBV5-1,TRBD2,TGCGCCAGCAGCCCCGGACTAGCGGGGGAGAAAGATACGCAGTATTTT,CASSPGLAGEKDTQYF
NA,TRBJ1-5,TRBV2,NA,TGTGCCAGCAGGATAGGACAGCCATTCAATCAGCCCCAGCATTTT,CASRIGQPFNQPQHF
NA,TRBJ1-1,TRBV10-3,NA,TGTGCCATCAGTGTAGCCAGGGAAACTGAAGCTTTCTTT,CAISVARETEAFF
NA,TRBJ2-2,TRBV25-1,TRBD2,TGTGCCAGCGGAGGGTCCGCTAGCGGGGGGTGGGCCGGGGAGCTGTTTTTT,CASGGSASGGWAGELFF
NA,TRBJ1-1,TRBV2,TRBD1,TGTGCCAGCACCTTGAGGGACAGGGCGGTACATGAAGCTTTCTTT,CASTLRDRAVHEAFF
NA,TRBJ2-7,TRBV6-5,TRBD1,TGTGCCAGCAGGTCCGGGACAGGGATTTACGAGCAGTACTTC,CASRSGTGIYEQYF
NA,TRBJ1-6,TRBV30,NA,TGTGCCTGGAGCGGACCGGGGGGGCCCCTCCACTTT,CAWSGPGGPLHF
NA,TRBJ2-1,TRBV6-5,TRBD1,TGTGCCAGCAGTTACGGACAGGGGGTCTACAATGAGCAGTTCTTC,CASSYGQGVYNEQFF
NA,TRBJ2-3,TRBV12-5,TRBD1,TGTGCTAGTGGTTCCCGGGACAGGGGGCGCCCAGATACGCAGTATTTT,CASGSRDRGRPDTQYF
NA,TRBJ1-5,TRBV11-2,TRBD1,TGTGCCAGCAGTTGGGACAGGGGAGGGAATCAGCCCCAGCATTTT,CASSWDRGGNQPQHF
NA,TRBJ1-5,TRBV15,NA,TGTGCCACCAGCAGACCCCCTGGACTTAGGGAGCCCCAGCATTTT,CATSRPPGLREPQHF
NA,TRBJ2-2,TRBV25-1,NA,TGTGCCAGCAGTGATTACTCGGGCAACACCGGGGAGCTGTTTTTT,CASSDYSGNTGELFF
NA,TRBJ2-7,TRBV6-5,TRBD2,TGTGCCAGCAGTTACCGGGGCGGGAGAGGCTACGAGCAGTACTTC,CASSYRGGRGYEQYF
NA,TRBJ2-5,TRBV18,NA,TGTGCCAGCTCACCCCGGGGGGCACAAGAGACCCAGTACTTC,CASSPRGAQETQYF
NA,TRBJ2-3,TRBV5-4,NA,TGTGCCAGCAGCTCCCTTCAAGCAGATACGCAGTATTTT,CASSSLQADTQYF
NA,TRBJ2-1,TRBV21-1,NA,TGTGCCAGCAGCAAAGAGTTCGTGCTGAGCTCCTACAATGAGCAGTTCTTC,CASSKEFVLSSYNEQFF
NA,TRBJ2-7,TRBV7-7,TRBD1,TGTGCTAGCAGCTTACGTTCAGGGGGCAGTTACGAGCAGTACTTC,CASSLRSGGSYEQYF
NA,TRBJ2-3,TRBV7-8,NA,TGTGCCAGCAGCTTAAGGCCTTTAGGGGATACGCAGTATTTT,CASSLRPLGDTQYF
NA,TRBJ2-7,TRBV5-5,NA,TGTGCCAGCAGCTTAGGACACTACGAGCAGTACTTC,CASSLGHYEQYF